This is a list of T cell receptor beta chains from one sample in a study of regulatory T cells in long-lasting Graves disease. TCRdb fed the multiplex PCR reads into MiXCR, producing one record per CDR3 protein. The sample contains hundreds of thousands of distinct CDR3 sequences, about 21% of which appear only once. Sequences were derived from peripheral blood mononuclear cells (PBMCs), sampled when the disease was refractory, from a patient treated with antithyroid drugs. Receptors originate from a female donor with Graves disease. CDR3s leave out the opening cysteine and the closing phenylalanine or tryptophan. Fields, in order: V gene, J gene, CDR3 protein.

>TRBV3-1|TRBJ1-1
ASSQDGPDTEAF
>TRBV14|TRBJ2-1
ASIPGLRNNEQF
>TRBV20-1|TRBJ2-5
SASASGLTFGETQY
>TRBV12-3/TRBV12-4|TRBJ1-2
ASSPETGVYGYT
>TRBV12-3/TRBV12-4|TRBJ2-7
ASSFAGTSGVSYEQY
>TRBV7-2|TRBJ2-5
ASSFWTGDQETQY
>TRBV20-1|TRBJ2-3
SAPRSGSTDTQY
>TRBV27|TRBJ2-3
ASSLLGTGTDTQY
>TRBV5-1|TRBJ2-1
ASSLEAGEYHNEQF
>TRBV20-1|TRBJ1-5
SARGVLGGRHQPQH
>TRBV30|TRBJ2-7
AWTNLASSYEQY
>TRBV7-9|TRBJ2-4
ASSQKGTTETIQY
>TRBV7-2|TRBJ2-2
ASSSRPQSGELF
>TRBV5-6|TRBJ2-7
ASSEGGKPYEQY
>TRBV27|TRBJ2-3
GVGGGLADTQY
>TRBV15|TRBJ2-2
ATSRGTGEELF
>TRBV10-3|TRBJ2-2
AISIMDVPSLVNTGELF
>TRBV7-9|TRBJ1-3
ASSFGADSGNTIY
>TRBV27|TRBJ2-3
ASSPGTSGNTDTQY
>TRBV28|TRBJ2-7
ASSTTRSEQY
>TRBV12-3/TRBV12-4|TRBJ1-5
ASSSGGFNQPQH
>TRBV11-2|TRBJ2-5
ASSPDGLAGETQY
>TRBV7-2|TRBJ2-1
ASSATSGQNNEQF
>TRBV6-5|TRBJ2-7
ASSYSGGGSYEQY
>TRBV5-4|TRBJ2-3
ATTTSVNTDTQY
>TRBV7-9|TRBJ2-3
ASSLSSGGLTDTQY
>TRBV20-1|TRBJ2-3
SAPGGGTLPSTDTQY
>TRBV14|TRBJ1-3
ASSTRDRLRSGNTIY
>TRBV6-1|TRBJ2-7
ASRRGTGEDEQY
>TRBV13|TRBJ1-5
ASSSNRGQEPQH
>TRBV13|TRBJ1-2
ASSQGQGKGYT
>TRBV12-3/TRBV12-4|TRBJ2-1
ASTSKAGGGSEQF
>TRBV12-3/TRBV12-4|TRBJ2-5
ASSLIFSQETQY
>TRBV5-5|TRBJ2-7
ASSLAGQGNYEQY
>TRBV27|TRBJ2-7
ASSLYISYEQY
>TRBV12-3/TRBV12-4|TRBJ2-2
ASGRLAGEPGELF
>TRBV28|TRBJ2-1
ASSRTVQSVEQF
>TRBV29-1|TRBJ1-2
SVFRGTGGYGYT
>TRBV6-1|TRBJ1-6
ASRGGQGVSPLH
>TRBV20-1|TRBJ2-2
SASSDTGELF
>TRBV28|TRBJ1-2
ASSFEGDGYT
>TRBV3-1|TRBJ1-4
ASSQTGIANEKLF
>TRBV6-1|TRBJ2-5
ASRNGQSPGETQY
>TRBV4-2|TRBJ1-1
ASSQGLGSPTEAF
>TRBV6-4|TRBJ2-2
ASSTGSHTGELF
>TRBV28|TRBJ2-3
ASSFPLYDSTDTQY
>TRBV27|TRBJ2-1
ASSIPGQGVYNEQF
>TRBV29-1|TRBJ2-2
SVVQGQANTGELF
>TRBV15|TRBJ2-7
ATSRPGTGGIEQY